Shown below are 20 T cell receptor beta chains from a single sample sequenced in a study of shared clonotypes between healthy human individuals. Profiled with immunoSEQ multiplex PCR; TCRdb holds only in-frame clones, not every one. The sample shows 2 million to 3 million clones, roughly 93% of them seen only once. The sequenced sample consisted of naive CD4+ T cells from PBMCs. Subset given: CD45RA+ positively selected. These receptors were collected from a man younger than 35 in good health. Some clones in this sample may be carry-over from other donors' samples.

This chain connects TRBV11-3 to TRBJ2-2; 10 positions match TRBD2. From germline, CDR1 is SGHNT and CDR2 YENEEA. CDR3 length: 14 amino acids. The V segment lost 2 bases and the J segment 11 bases; nucleotides outside the gene matches: 5. The CDR3 loop reads CASSLRAGGPELFF. The DNA for the CDR3 is TGTGCCAGCAGCTTAAGAGCGGGAGGGCCCGAGCTGTTTTTT.

The table lists this clone with a count of one. The rearrangement links TRBV6-1 to TRBJ1-2, with 10 bases lining up with TRBD1. The germline V gene has CDR1 MNHNS and CDR2 SASEGT. The CDR3 totals 12 residues. Trimming took 6 bases from V and 6 from J; bases not matched to a gene: 1. In DNA, the CDR3 is TGTGCCAGCAGGACAGGGGGCCATGGCTACACCTTC. This sequence encodes CASRTGGHGYTF.

The chain joins TRBV19 to TRBJ2-3; 10 bases map to TRBD1. The germline V gene has CDR1 LNHDA and CDR2 SQIVND (reference sequence). The CDR3 is 15 amino acids. The junction had 5 bases not matched to a gene; V was cut back by 5 bases and J by 3 bases. As DNA, the CDR3 is TGTGCCAGTAGTGGGAGGGGACAGGGGACAGATACGCAGTATTTT. Translation: CASSGRGQGTDTQYF.

The rearrangement joins TRBV6-5 to TRBJ2-7; either TRBD1 or TRBD2 may supply D (6 bases each). The CDR3 loop spans 13 amino acids. Trimming shortened V by 7 bases and J by 2 bases, and 12 bases separated the two germline ends. CDR1 MNHEY and CDR2 SVGAGI come from the germline V gene. The CDR3: CASKGGGAYEQYF. The CDR3 nucleotides are TGTGCCAGCAAGGGGGGCGGCGCCTACGAGCAGTACTTC.

Comments on this clone: The sample contains more than one DNA sequence encoding this CDR3. The chain couples TRBV7-2 to TRBJ1-5, with D perhaps TRBD1 (5 bases). The CDR3 contains 14 residues. CDR1 and CDR2 (germline): SGHTA, FQGNSA. Trimming took 0 bases from V and 2 from J, leaving 5 bases between them. CDR3 loop: CASSLAQGNQPQHF. The CDR3 nucleotides read TGTGCCAGCAGCTTAGCACAGGGCAATCAGCCCCAGCATTTT.

V gene TRBV28 combines with J gene TRBJ2-2, with 7 bases identical to TRBD2. CDR3 size: 14 residues. V shed 5 bases and J 5 bases; nucleotides not matched to a gene: 5. CDR1 is MDHEN, CDR2 SYDVKM, per germline. The CDR3 here is CASSSGEGTGELFF. CDR3 nucleotides: TGTGCCAGCAGTAGCGGGGAGGGAACCGGGGAGCTGTTTTTT.

This chain joins TRBV6-5 and TRBJ2-1; D unclear. The CDR3 is 11 amino acids. Germline lookup yields CDR1 MNHEY and CDR2 SVGAGI. The V gene lost 7 bases and the J gene lost 9 bases, with 10 bases spanning the gap. The CDR3 DNA reads as TGTGCCAGCACCACTCCCACTGAGCAGTTCTTC. Its protein is CASTTPTEQFF.

The CDR3 region is CAWSAGVSGNTIYF. The CDR3 nucleotides read TGTGCCTGGAGTGCGGGGGTATCTGGAAACACCATATATTTT. The V call is TRBV30, the J call TRBJ1-3; D might be TRBD1 (5 bases). Deletions cut 1 base from V and 1 base from J, with 8 bases between. The CDR3 runs 14 residues. Germline assignment: CDR1 GTSNPN and CDR2 SVGIG (reference sequence).

The genes are TRBV11-1 and TRBJ2-3, with TRBD1 identical over 7 bases. Unmatched junction bases numbered 11, after V lost 5 bases and J lost 6 bases. Germline CDR1 and CDR2: SGHAT and FQDESV (reference sequence). This CDR3 is 15 amino acids long. DNA of the CDR3: TGTGCCAGCAGCCAGGAGACAGGGACGGGGGATACGCAGTATTTT. It codes for CASSQETGTGDTQYF.

This chain connects TRBV15 to TRBJ2-3; possibly TRBD1 for D (5 bases). Germline CDR1 LNHNV, CDR2 YYDKDF (reference sequence). The CDR3 sequence is 13 residues long. V was clipped by 8 bases and J by 3 bases, with 12 bases between them. CDR3 amino acids: CATGPGKTDTQYF. The CDR3 coding sequence is TGTGCCACCGGGCCAGGGAAGACAGATACGCAGTATTTT.

The rearrangement links TRBV10-3 to TRBJ2-1; D is undetermined. Per germline, CDR1 ENHRY and CDR2 SYGVKD. V was shortened by 0 bases and J by 0 bases, with 9 bases between the two germline ends. The CDR3 is 16 residues long. The CDR3 nucleotides are TGTGCCATCAGTGAGTCGCTTCTAGTCTCCTACAATGAGCAGTTCTTC. Protein: CAISESLLVSYNEQFF.

The chain recombines TRBV4-3 with TRBJ2-1, with D hard to call. The CDR3 extends over 16 amino acids. Trimming took 0 bases from V and 0 from J, leaving 9 bases between them. Germline assignment: CDR1 LGHNA and CDR2 YSLEER. CDR3 in amino acids: CASSQEVHNSYNEQFF. DNA of the CDR3: TGCGCCAGCAGCCAAGAAGTCCATAACTCCTACAATGAGCAGTTCTTC.

The DNA for the CDR3 is TGTGCCAGCAGTTTCGGGACGGTTTACAATCAGCCCCAGCATTTT. Translated, it gives CASSFGTVYNQPQHF. This chain uses TRBV28 with TRBJ1-5; TRBD1 might be the D (5 bases). This CDR3 region has 15 residues. Per the germline V gene, CDR1 is MDHEN and CDR2 is SYDVKM. The germline V and J ends were trimmed by 3 bases and 3 bases, with 12 bases remaining between them.

This chain joins TRBV4-1 and TRBJ1-3; D is unclear. Trimming removed 2 bases from V and 2 bases from J, with 13 bases in between. The V gene's germline CDR1 is MGHRA and CDR2 YSYEKL. The CDR3 spans 16 residues. CDR3 nucleotides: TGCGCCAGCAGCCAACCAGCGAAGGAAACTGGAAACACCATATATTTT. Encoded protein: CASSQPAKETGNTIYF.

The rearrangement uses TRBV15 and TRBJ2-3; a possible D gene is TRBD2 (6 bases). Germline CDR1 is LNHNV and CDR2 is YYDKDF (reference sequence). The CDR3 has 15 amino acids. With 2 bases removed from V and 3 bases from J, the gap between germline ends came to 12 bases. The CDR3 nucleotides read TGTGCCACCAGCAGATCGGCAGGGAGGACAGATACGCAGTATTTT. Its translation is CATSRSAGRTDTQYF.

This rearrangement joins TRBV2 to TRBJ2-3; 8 bases agree with TRBD1. V shed 0 bases, J shed 2 bases, and the junction held 1 base outside the gene matches. CDR1 and CDR2 from the germline V gene are SNHLY and FYNNEI. The CDR3 is 15 residues long. CDR3 region: CASSEAGQDTDTQYF. In DNA, the CDR3 is TGTGCCAGCAGTGAAGCGGGACAGGACACAGATACGCAGTATTTT.

A remark on this clone: This same CDR3 is encoded by further DNA sequences in the sample. The chain links TRBV5-1 to TRBJ2-7; maybe TRBD1 (9 bases). Germline lookup yields CDR1 SGHRS and CDR2 YFSETQ. With 4 bases removed from V and 3 bases from J, the gap between germline ends came to 17 bases. The CDR3 is 15 amino acids. DNA for the CDR3: TGCGCCAGCAGCCCGGGGGGGACAGGGATCTACGAGCAGTACTTC. The encoded protein is CASSPGGTGIYEQYF.

The chain joins TRBV27 to TRBJ2-4; 7 bases are shared with TRBD1. From germline, CDR1 is MNHEY and CDR2 SMNVEV (reference sequence). The J segment lost 0 bases and the V segment lost 2 bases, leaving 10 bases of the junction unmatched. The CDR3 totals 18 residues. CDR3 nucleotide sequence: TGTGCCAGCAGTTTACGGCCGGGACAGTTTACAGCCAAAAACATTCAGTACTTC. It translates to CASSLRPGQFTAKNIQYF.

This clone was counted a single time. The gene calls are TRBV18 and TRBJ1-1, with TRBD1 as a possible D gene (5 bases). Trimming left V 0 bases short and J 1 base short, with 9 bases between. Germline V gene lookup returns CDR1 KGHSH and CDR2 LQKENI. CDR3 length equals 15 residues. The CDR3 region is CASSPPQGGNTEAFF. CDR3 coding DNA: TGTGCCAGCTCACCACCCCAGGGTGGGAACACTGAAGCTTTCTTT.

In DNA form, the CDR3 reads TGTGCCAGCATTTACAGGGGCTCGAACACCGGGGAGCTGTTTTTT. As protein: CASIYRGSNTGELFF. The chain links TRBV25-1 to TRBJ2-2; 7 bases line up with TRBD1. V shed 7 bases and J 0 bases; nucleotides not matched to a gene: 5. CDR1 and CDR2 (germline): MGHDK, SYGVNS. This CDR3 is built from 15 residues.